This is a list of T cell receptor beta chains from one sample in a study of CD8+ T cells in alopecia areata. Sequencing was performed with immunoSEQ multiplex PCR; in TCRdb, only in-frame clones are kept and a portion is missing. The profile shows about 190,000 clones, about three fifths of them singletons. This specimen was CD4+ T cells sorted from blood, taken at week 4, from a patient treated with tofacitinib. All receptors derive from a human donor with alopecia areata. Each CDR3 is given with its conserved first and last residue. The D gene is left open where the match is weak. Some rows have no size entry. The others give once, few or many, or a class for an expanded clone.

d_call	v_call	clone_size	j_call	cdr3_nt	cdr3_aa
NA	TRBV30	NA	TRBJ2-1	TGTGCCTGGACTCAAACCTACAATGAGCAGTTCTTC	CAWTQTYNEQFF
NA	TRBV28	few	TRBJ1-2	TGTGCCACCCACCCCGGACTCTATCTCAACTATGGCTACACCTTC	CATHPGLYLNYGYTF
NA	TRBV29-1	NA	TRBJ2-7	TGCAGCGTTGAAGATCGGGTGTCAGGGGCCGAGCAGTACTTC	CSVEDRVSGAEQYF
TRBD2	TRBV7-6	NA	TRBJ2-7	TGTGCCAGCAGCCGGACTAGCGGCCCCTACGAGCAGTACTTC	CASSRTSGPYEQYF
NA	TRBV29-1	NA	TRBJ2-1	TGCAGCCTCAGTGGGGCCGGTGAGCAGTTCTTC	CSLSGAGEQFF
NA	TRBV30	NA	TRBJ1-3	TGTGCCGCAAGAGGGGCGAGTCACACCATATATTTT	CAARGASHTIYF
TRBD1	TRBV4-1	few	TRBJ1-4	TGTGCCAGCAGCCTTCCGGGACAGTCGAACGAAAAACTGTTTTTT	CASSLPGQSNEKLFF
NA	TRBV29-1	NA	TRBJ1-2	TGCAGCGCCCAGCTTTCCCGGGGGTATGGCTACACCTTC	CSAQLSRGYGYTF
NA	TRBV18	NA	TRBJ2-2	TGTGCCAGCTCACTCACGGAGGTCGCGAACACCGGGGAGCTGTTTTTT	CASSLTEVANTGELFF
TRBD1	TRBV14	few	TRBJ1-1	TGTGCCAGCAGCCGCCTAGGACAGGGCGGCGGAGCTTTCTTT	CASSRLGQGGGAFF
NA	TRBV5-4	NA	TRBJ2-5	TGTGCCAGCAGCTTGCCCGACAGAGTAGAGACCCAGTACTTC	CASSLPDRVETQYF
NA	TRBV30	NA	TRBJ2-1	TGTGCCTGGAGAGGGGCGGGTGAGCAGTTCTTC	CAWRGAGEQFF
NA	TRBV5-1	few	TRBJ2-2	TGCGCCAGCAGCTTGGCCGCTAGCACCACCGGGGAGCTGTTTTTT	CASSLAASTTGELFF
NA	TRBV10-3	NA	TRBJ2-5	TGTGCCATCAGTGAGTCTATGAGCACCCAGTACTTC	CAISESMSTQYF
NA	TRBV5-1	once	TRBJ2-3	TGCGCCAGCAGCTTGGGTGGGGAAGTGGATACGCAGTATTTT	CASSLGGEVDTQYF
TRBD1	TRBV2	once	TRBJ2-1	TGTGCCAGCAGGCGTCAAACCGGGACAGGGGGCAATGAGCAGTTCTTC	CASRRQTGTGGNEQFF
NA	TRBV29-1	NA	TRBJ1-5	TGCAGCGTTGGGAACGGGAATCAGCCCCAGCATTTT	CSVGNGNQPQHF
NA	TRBV6-6	NA	TRBJ2-7	TGTGCCAGCAGTTTGGATAACGGTGCTTCGGGGGAGCAGTACTTC	CASSLDNGASGEQYF
NA	TRBV2	NA	TRBJ2-3	TGTGCCAGCAGTCTTGGGTCAACAGCGGGCGCAGATACGCAGTATTTT	CASSLGSTAGADTQYF
NA	TRBV4-2	few	TRBJ1-5	TGTGCCAGCAGCCAAGATTGGAGTAATCAGCCCCAGCATTTT	CASSQDWSNQPQHF
TRBD2	TRBV7-3	NA	TRBJ2-1	TGTGCCAGCAGCTTAAATCGGCTAGCGGTATACAATGAGCAGTTCTTC	CASSLNRLAVYNEQFF
NA	TRBV4-3	NA	TRBJ1-1	TGCGCCAGCAGCCCTATAGTACGGAACACTGAAGCTTTCTTT	CASSPIVRNTEAFF
NA	TRBV10-3	NA	TRBJ1-3	TGTGCCATCAGTGAGAGGATCCAAAACACCATATATTTT	CAISERIQNTIYF